This TCR beta chain came from a study of shared clonotypes between healthy human individuals (dated by TCRdb to 2020 to 2022). Broadly, across the study: Two women and a few men aged 18 to 49 years were included in the cohort. For each donor, CD4 naive and CD4 memory were each given three plates, CD8 naive was given two plates, and CD8 memory was given one plate. Blood TCR repertoires of five healthy adults were deeply sequenced to estimate repertoire size and the extent of clonotype sharing between individuals. To increase sequencing depth and limit assay-specific biases, TCR repertoire library preparation and sequencing were carried out by different laboratories using diverse techniques. Leukapheresis yielded between about 0.9 and 9.5 billion PBMCs per donor. The investigation overall reported the following: Higher generation probabilities were observed for clonotypes shared by all four sorted-subset donors than for non-shared clonotypes. Based on pairwise subsampling, the degree of clonotype sharing among donors was expected to be affected by sequencing depth. Sampling was restricted to blood, and TCR repertoires in tissue are likely to differ from TCR repertoires in blood. When a few donors were compared, the shared fraction of clonotypes was about 5.5% for naive CD4, approximately 3.5% for naive CD8, about 2.5% for memory CD4, and approximately 0.4% for memory CD8. Rarefaction of sorted-subset datasets indicated incomplete sequencing despite the large sequencing depth. The small number of donors limited the genetic and exposure-history diversity represented. Naive subsets generally had larger estimated clonotype richness than memory subsets did.

CD8 naive samples were obtained by positive selection for CCR7 among CD45RO-negative cells, yielding a CD45RA+CCR7+ population from which TemRA cells were excluded. The donors were healthy, HIV-negative adults with no recently reported acute infections or vaccinations. Only Caucasian adults living in Nashville, Tennessee, USA were represented among the donors. Blood was obtained by leukapheresis, after which PBMCs were separated by Ficoll-Histopaque density gradient centrifugation and cryopreserved in liquid nitrogen vapor phase. Analytical flow cytometry was used to check the purity and quantity of each magnetically sorted T cell population. Each sorted fraction had its genomic DNA isolated and then quantified by UV absorbance on a Nanodrop 2000c. From the cysteine through the phenylalanine, the CDR3 covers 14 amino acids. This entry keeps only the CDR3 DNA: 42 bases, framed from base 1. According to the germline V gene (reference sequence), CDR1 reads SGHKS and CDR2 reads YYEKEE. After removal of 6 bases from V and 3 bases from J, the junction retains 7 bases not matched to a gene.

To note about this clone: The antigen this receptor binds is unknown. No much larger clone is present one base from it, and per-base qualities are unavailable.

TCR CDR3 regions were amplified from genomic DNA by multiplex PCR using the deep immunoSEQ assay. Extracted genomic DNA from each cell subset was spread evenly across all wells of several immunoSEQ 96-well plates, with each plate serving as a replicate. For sorted subsets, each replicate PCR was loaded with about 0.2 ug genomic DNA, equivalent to 30,000 or so T cell genomes. Purified libraries were measured with a Qubit 3.0 fluorometer, size-checked on a Bioanalyzer 2100, and measured again with the KAPA Library Quantification kit. Each immunoSEQ 96-well plate was sequenced on its own single-read 150-cycle Illumina NextSeq 550 flow cell. In the original analysis: Because the immunoSEQ output held only junctional sequences and lacked quality scores, the filtering could not match the filtering applied to full-length reads. To assign V/J genes and CDR3, sequences were annotated against IMGT germline references using PyIR, a Python wrapper for IgBLAST v1.9. Reads were filtered out if the reads had weak V/J assignments (E-value above 1e-6), no CDR3, stop codons, out-of-frame junctions, or ambiguous translated residues. V3J clonotypes were defined by identical inferred V gene, J gene, and CDR3 amino acid sequence. To compute the percentage overlap between repertoires, the number of shared unique clonotypes was divided by the size of the smaller repertoire. Repertoire richness was assessed with RTK rarefaction, the Chao1 estimator, and Recon v2.1 estimates of unobserved clonotypes. Generation probabilities for all TCRbeta clonotypes obtained by the gDNA method from several donors were computed using OLGA. In TCRdb, the immuneACCESS table is reduced to in-frame sequences with V and J assigned. These tables do not hold every clone; where another copy was compared, an unresolved V gene accounts for under half, and the others remain unexplained. Clone size and V and J calls were adopted from that table, with D and trimming inferred from the DNA. Across this sample there are about 2.1 million clones, with 90% to 95% seen only once. The ten largest clonotypes hold about 1.7% of the sample.

The sample consisted of naive CD8+ T cells from PBMCs. This sample's cell subset or site label indicates: CD45RA+CCR7+. The sequence links TRBV5-5 to TRBJ2-7, with 9 bases matching TRBD1. The TCR was taken from a man between 18 and 35 years old in good health. Some clones in this sample may be carry-over from other donors' samples. The CDR3 region has the sequence CASTPTGGIYEQYF. The bases are TGTGCCAGCACCCCGACAGGGGGAATCTACGAGCAGTACTTC.